This TCR beta chain was identified in a study of blood T cell repertoires in COVID-19. Study information: Sites across the United States, Italy and Spain contributed samples from acute and convalescent COVID-19. T cells, B-cell-depleted T cells, or PBMCs supplied cDNA or gDNA.

Per the original methods: Reference gene primer amplification gave estimated nucleated cell counts. Using immunoSEQ multiplex PCR, the repertoire was profiled, and TCRdb retains in-frame clones only, with some absent. Clone size and V and J calls were adopted from that table, with D and trimming inferred from the DNA. The table lists tens of thousands of clones, over 75% of them singletons. The germline gives CDR1 SNHLY, CDR2 FYNNEI. This CDR3 comprises 19 residues. Trimming cost V 3 bases and J 0 bases; bases outside gene matches: 13. Input material: peripheral blood. V usage is TRBV2 and J usage is TRBJ2-3; 9 bases agree with TRBD1. The receptor was isolated from a woman aged 70-85 years with acute or convalescent COVID-19. DNA for the CDR3: TGTGCCAGCAGTGACTTGTGGGGGACAGGGTTCGGTAGCACAGATACGCAGTATTTT. Protein product: CASSDLWGTGFGSTDTQYF.